Included here is one T cell receptor beta chain sequence, with context. The data belong to a study of OX40 agonist ivuxolimab in advanced cancers. The V and J ends lost 4 bases and 6 bases, in that order; junction bases with no gene match: 3. Germline CDR1 and CDR2: MNHEY and SMNVEV (reference sequence). The CDR3 extends over 15 amino acids. Assay used: immunoSEQ multiplex PCR; TCRdb lists only in-frame clones, some missing. The top ten clones hold about 6% of a sample with 70,000 or so clones, approximately 90% of them seen once. The sample consisted of CD4+ or CD8+ T cells sorted from blood, taken in a trial of the OX40 agonist ivuxolimab. This chain links TRBV27 with TRBJ2-1; 13 nucleotides align to TRBD2. This TCR was sampled from an adult with an advanced solid tumor such as melanoma, head and neck, liver or kidney cancer. The CDR3 DNA reads as TGTGCCAGCAGTTCCGGGACTAGCGGGACCAATGAGCAGTTCTTC. It yields the protein CASSSGTSGTNEQFF.